Sequencing of this T cell receptor (beta chain) was carried out in a study of a mutant IDH1 vaccine in newly diagnosed glioma. In regard to this clone: Its antigen is not known.

The method was immunoSEQ multiplex PCR; TCRdb's version includes in-frame clones alone and lacks a portion of them. The sample includes about 24,000 clones, 80% to 95% seen only once; the top ten take approximately 10%. The CDR3 runs to 10 residues. Germline CDR1 is KGHSH and CDR2 is LQKENI. With 0 bases removed from V and 6 bases from J, the gap between germline ends came to 0 bases. Findings and caveats of the study: Most patients, 85% to 95%, showed vaccine-induced immune responses. Top-clonotype changes in peripheral T cells seemed unrelated to pseudoprogression.

Sample time point: baseline, week 1 (first vaccination visit). Treatment meaning: pre-vaccination baseline after standard-of-care therapy. The sample here was PBMCs, taken from a glioma patient treated with radiotherapy, temozolomide or both. The V call is TRBV18, the J call TRBJ2-7; D remains ambiguous. The sequence came from a man aged 25-40 years with glioma. CDR3 DNA: TGTGCCAGCTCACCACCCGAGCAGTACTTC. It encodes CASSPPEQYF.